This TCR beta chain is drawn from a study of Graves' ophthalmopathy and Graves' hyperthyroidism. Of note for this clonotype: Its antigen is unknown.

Transcripts of RNA were the source for amplifying TCR beta CDR3 regions. HTBI-primed first-round RT-PCR preceded second-round multiplex PCR. TCRdb reanalysed the multiplex PCR reads using MiXCR and keeps one entry per CDR3 protein. The table has approximately 640,000 distinct CDR3 sequences, about two fifths seen once. Germline assignment: CDR1 SGHAT and CDR2 FQNNGV. Trimming shortened V by 0 bases and J by 6 bases, and 11 bases separated the two germline ends. The CDR3 covers 14 residues. General study findings and limits: Ophthalmopathy progression cases were predicted by the model with 70.59% sensitivity and 72% to 80% specificity.

The receptor was derived from an adult man with Graves' ophthalmopathy. The chain recombines TRBV11-2 with TRBJ1-1; the D is unclear. Material: peripheral blood. The CDR3, as DNA: TGTGCCAGCAGCTTAGATTGGCAGACCGCTGAAGCTTTCTTT. Translated: CASSLDWQTAEAFF. The full variable domain, with the rest looked up from reference TRBV11-2 and TRBJ1-1, is EAGVAQSPRYKIIEKRQSVAFWCNPISGHATLYWYQQILGQGPKLLIQFQNNGVVDDSQLPKDRFSAERLKGVDSTLKIQPAKLEDSAVYLCASSLDWQTAEAFFGQGTRLTVV.